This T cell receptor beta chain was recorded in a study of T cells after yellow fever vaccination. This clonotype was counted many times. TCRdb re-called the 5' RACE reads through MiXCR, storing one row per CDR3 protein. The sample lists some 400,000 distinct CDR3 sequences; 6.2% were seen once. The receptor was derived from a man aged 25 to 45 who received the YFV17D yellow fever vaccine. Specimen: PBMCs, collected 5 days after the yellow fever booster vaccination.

The CDR3 sequence is CASSNPGLGGDTQYF. DNA of the CDR3: TGTGCCAGCAGTAACCCGGGACTAGGGGGGGATACGCAGTATTTT. The chain recombines TRBV6-5 with TRBJ2-3, with TRBD2 matching 8 bases. J was trimmed by 6 bases and V by 5 bases; bases with no gene match: 10. The CDR3 contains 15 residues. CDR1 is MNHEY and CDR2 is SVGAGI in the germline V gene.